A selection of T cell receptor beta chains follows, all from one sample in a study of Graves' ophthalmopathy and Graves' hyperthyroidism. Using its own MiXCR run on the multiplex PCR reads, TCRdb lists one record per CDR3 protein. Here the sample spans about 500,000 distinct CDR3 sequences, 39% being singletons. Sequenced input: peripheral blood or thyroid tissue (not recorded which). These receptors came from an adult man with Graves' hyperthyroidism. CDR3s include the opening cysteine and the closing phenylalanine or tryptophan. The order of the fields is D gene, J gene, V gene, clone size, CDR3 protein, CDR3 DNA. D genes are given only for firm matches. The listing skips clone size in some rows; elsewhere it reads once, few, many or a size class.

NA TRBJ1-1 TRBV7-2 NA CVSSLDFHRIKLNTKAFF TGTGTCAGCAGCTTAGATTTTCACAGGATAAAATTGAACACTAAAGCTTTCTTT
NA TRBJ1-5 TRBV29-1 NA CSLEGGSTQPQHF TGCAGCCTTGAGGGGGGTAGCACTCAGCCCCAGCATTTT
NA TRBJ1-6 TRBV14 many CASSQVPFSRNSPLHF TGTGCCAGCAGCCAAGTTCCATTCAGCCGCAATTCACCCCTCCACTTT
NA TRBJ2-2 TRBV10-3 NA CAISESGRNTGELFF TGTGCCATCAGTGAGTCGGGCAGAAACACCGGGGAGCTGTTTTTT
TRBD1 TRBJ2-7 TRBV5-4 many CASSLAGQGREQYF TGTGCCAGCAGCTTGGCGGGACAGGGGAGGGAGCAGTACTTC
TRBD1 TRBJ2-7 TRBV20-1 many CSASFLGQGGYEQYF TGCAGTGCTAGTTTTTTGGGACAGGGAGGCTACGAGCAGTACTTC
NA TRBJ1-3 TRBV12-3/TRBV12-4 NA CASRYSGNTIYF TGTGCCAGCAGATACTCTGGAAACACCATATATTTT
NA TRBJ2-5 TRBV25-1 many CASSDRTPQETQYF TGTGCCAGCAGTGATCGGACACCTCAAGAGACCCAGTACTTC
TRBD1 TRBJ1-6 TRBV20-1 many CSARDQGAGNSPLHF TGCAGTGCTAGAGATCAGGGGGCAGGAAATTCACCCCTCCACTTT
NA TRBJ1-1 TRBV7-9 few CASSAGRRLNTEAFF TGTGCCAGTTCTGCCGGGAGAAGATTGAACACTGAAGCTTTCTTT
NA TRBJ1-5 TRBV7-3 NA CASSPGPSEFNQPQHF TGTGCCAGCAGCCCCGGGCCGTCGGAGTTCAATCAGCCCCAGCATTTT
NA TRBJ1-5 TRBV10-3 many CAISEEAGSNQPQHF TGTGCCATCAGTGAGGAAGCAGGGAGCAATCAGCCCCAGCATTTT
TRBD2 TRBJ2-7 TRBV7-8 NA CASSPGTSGIVYEQYF TGTGCCAGCAGCCCTGGGACTAGCGGAATAGTCTACGAGCAGTACTTC
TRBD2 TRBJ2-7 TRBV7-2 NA CASSSMGTRRGNEQYF TGTGCCAGCAGCTCCATGGGGACTAGAAGGGGAAATGAGCAGTACTTC
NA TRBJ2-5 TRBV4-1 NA CASSQDVGQKETQYF TGCGCCAGCAGCCAAGATGTCGGACAGAAAGAGACCCAGTACTTC
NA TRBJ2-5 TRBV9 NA CASSVGLSADEYRETQYF TGTGCCAGCAGCGTAGGACTATCTGCAGACGAGTACCGAGAGACCCAGTACTTC